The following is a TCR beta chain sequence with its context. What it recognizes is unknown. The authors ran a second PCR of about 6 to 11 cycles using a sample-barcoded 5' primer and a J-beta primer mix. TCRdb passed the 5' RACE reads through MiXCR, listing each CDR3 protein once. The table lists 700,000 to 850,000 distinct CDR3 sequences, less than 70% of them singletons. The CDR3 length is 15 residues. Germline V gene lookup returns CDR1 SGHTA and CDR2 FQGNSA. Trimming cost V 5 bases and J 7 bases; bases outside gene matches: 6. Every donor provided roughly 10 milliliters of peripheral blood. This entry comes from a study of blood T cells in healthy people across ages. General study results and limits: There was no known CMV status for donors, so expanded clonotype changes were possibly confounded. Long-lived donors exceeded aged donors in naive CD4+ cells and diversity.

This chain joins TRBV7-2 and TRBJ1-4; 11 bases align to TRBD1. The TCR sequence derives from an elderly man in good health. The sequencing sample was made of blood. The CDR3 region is CASSTPGTGGEKLFF. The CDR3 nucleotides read TGTGCCAGCAGCACTCCTGGGACAGGGGGTGAAAAACTGTTTTTT.